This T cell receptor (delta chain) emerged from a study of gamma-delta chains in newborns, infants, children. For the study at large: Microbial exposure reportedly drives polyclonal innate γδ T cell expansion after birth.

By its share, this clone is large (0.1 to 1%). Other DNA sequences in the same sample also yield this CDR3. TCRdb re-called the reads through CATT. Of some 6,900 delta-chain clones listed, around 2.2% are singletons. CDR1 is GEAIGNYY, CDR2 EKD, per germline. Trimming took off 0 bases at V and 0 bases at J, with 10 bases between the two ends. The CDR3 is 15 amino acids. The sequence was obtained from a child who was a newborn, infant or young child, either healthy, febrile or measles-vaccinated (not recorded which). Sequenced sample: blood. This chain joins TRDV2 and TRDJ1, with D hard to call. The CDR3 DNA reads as TGTGCCTGTGACACCGTGGGAACCTACACCGATAAACTCATCTTT. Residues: CACDTVGTYTDKLIF.